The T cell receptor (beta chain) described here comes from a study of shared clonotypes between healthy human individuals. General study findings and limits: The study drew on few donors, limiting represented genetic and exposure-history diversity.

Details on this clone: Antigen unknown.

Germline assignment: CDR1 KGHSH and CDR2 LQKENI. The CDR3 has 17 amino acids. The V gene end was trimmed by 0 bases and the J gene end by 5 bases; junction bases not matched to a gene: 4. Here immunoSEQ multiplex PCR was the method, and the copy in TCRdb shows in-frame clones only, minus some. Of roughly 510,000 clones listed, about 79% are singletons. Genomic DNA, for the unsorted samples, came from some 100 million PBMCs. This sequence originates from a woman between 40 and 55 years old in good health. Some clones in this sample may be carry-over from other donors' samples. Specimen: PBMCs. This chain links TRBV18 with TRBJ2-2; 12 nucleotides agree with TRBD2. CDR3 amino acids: CASSPPLAGGRTGELFF. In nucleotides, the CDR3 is TGTGCCAGCTCACCACCGCTAGCGGGAGGGAGGACCGGGGAGCTGTTTTTT.